These 9 T cell receptor beta chains came from one sample sequenced in a study of HIV-infected children after antiretroviral therapy interruption. Unique molecular identifiers were included in an RNA-based 3' RACE TCR library. TCRdb re-derived calls from the 3' RACE reads in MiXCR, one entry per CDR3 protein. Of about 89,000 distinct CDR3 sequences in the sample, around 6.9% were seen once. The treatment here: PENTA 11 planned treatment interruption arm or continuous ART arm. The sequencing here drew on CD45RA+ CD4+ T cells from PBMCs, pooled from several time points, taken from a donor given antiretroviral therapy, either interrupted or continuous. The sample's subset: naive CD4+ CD45RA+ CD45RO- T cells. The receptors stem from a pool of human donors with HIV.

J is TRBJ1-5 and V is TRBV18, with a weak D call TRBD1 (5 bases). Germline assignment: CDR1 KGHSH and CDR2 LQKENI. V was trimmed by 6 bases and J by 5 bases, leaving 14 bases between them. The CDR3 spans 14 residues. CDR3 sequence: CASSPGRIHQPQHF. The CDR3 region has the DNA TGTGCCAGCTCCCCGGGACGCATCCATCAGCCCCAGCATTTT.

Comment on this clonotype: A read error may explain this, as a much larger clone is one base away. The V and J genes are TRBV7-8 and TRBJ2-1; 7 nucleotides match TRBD2. The V gene end was trimmed by 11 bases and the J gene end by 10 bases; junction bases not matched to a gene: 8. The germline V gene has CDR1 SGHVS and CDR2 FQNEAQ. The CDR3 is 11 residues long. CDR3 DNA: TGTGCCTGGAAGTTTAGCGGGGAGCAGTTCTTC. It specifies CAWKFSGEQFF.

This clonotype was seen ten or more times. J is TRBJ1-6 and V is TRBV15; D remains ambiguous. V lost 0 bases and J 13 bases, leaving 7 bases between the germline ends. The CDR3 covers 12 residues. CDR1 LNHNV and CDR2 YYDKDF come from the germline V gene (reference sequence). Here the CDR3 DNA reads TGTGCCACCAGCAGAGACAACACGCCCCTCCACTTT. Encoded protein: CATSRDNTPLHF.

This clonotype was detected ten times or more. The chain employs TRBV2 and TRBJ1-1; D remains ambiguous. The V gene's germline CDR1 is SNHLY and CDR2 FYNNEI. The CDR3 consists of 13 residues. Trimming removed 5 bases from V and 2 bases from J, with 9 bases in between. Here the CDR3 DNA reads TGTGCCAGCAGTTACCGTGAAAACACTGAAGCTTTCTTT. Protein product: CASSYRENTEAFF.

This clonotype showed up many times. The V call is TRBV18, the J call TRBJ1-2; the D gene is possibly TRBD1 (5 bases). Per the germline V gene, CDR1 is KGHSH and CDR2 is LQKENI. V lost 3 bases to trimming and J lost 2 bases, with 13 bases between them. This CDR3 has 15 residues. The CDR3 spells CASSPGLGVNYGYTF. As DNA, the CDR3 is TGTGCCAGCTCACCTGGATTAGGGGTGAACTATGGCTACACCTTC.

This clonotype was seen ten or more times. The gene calls are TRBV24-1 and TRBJ2-3; D may correspond to TRBD1 or TRBD2 (5 bases each). The CDR3 spans 13 residues. The V end lost 2 bases, the J end lost 10 bases, and 12 bases lay between the germline ends. The germline V gene has CDR1 KGHDR and CDR2 SFDVKD. The CDR3 spells CATSDSGTRAQYF. The CDR3 coding sequence is TGTGCCACCAGTGATTCCGGGACCCGGGCGCAGTATTTT.

This clonotype was seen many times. The V call is TRBV12-3 or TRBV12-4, the J call TRBJ1-5; tentatively, D is TRBD1 (6 bases). There are 16 residues in the CDR3. V was cut by 5 bases and J by 0 bases, with 14 bases left in between. The CDR3 sequence is CASSPNRAPSNQPQHF. Here the CDR3 DNA reads TGTGCCAGCAGTCCAAACAGGGCCCCTAGCAATCAGCCCCAGCATTTT.

This clonotype was seen at least ten times. The chain combines TRBV7-9 with TRBJ2-7; 11 positions match TRBD1. V shed 5 bases, J shed 2 bases, and the junction held 8 bases outside the gene matches. This CDR3 contains 16 residues. The germline CDR1 and CDR2 sequences are SEHNR and FQNEAQ (reference sequence). CDR3 sequence reads: CASSPYAGQGAYEQYF. The DNA of the CDR3 is TGTGCCAGCAGCCCTTACGCGGGACAGGGGGCCTACGAGCAGTACTTC.

This clonotype has at least ten counts. CDR3: CATSGGTGEQFF. Here the CDR3 DNA reads TGTGCCACCAGCGGGGGGACAGGTGAGCAGTTCTTC. The rearrangement joins TRBV15 to TRBJ2-1; 8 bases match TRBD1. The CDR3 contains 12 residues. J was trimmed by 9 bases and V by 5 bases; bases with no gene match: 3. Germline V gene sequence: CDR1 LNHNV, CDR2 YYDKDF (reference sequence).